Shown below are 8 T cell receptor beta chains from a single sample sequenced in a study of shared clonotypes between healthy human individuals. Sequencing used immunoSEQ multiplex PCR; TCRdb keeps in-frame clones, though not all of them. The sample has a few hundred thousand clones; about 97% are singletons. The sequenced sample was naive CD4+ T cells sorted from blood. Regarding subset: CD45RA+ positively selected. The receptors derive from a woman in her twenties or thirties in good health.

V is TRBV30 and J is TRBJ1-5, with D maybe TRBD1 (5 bases). V dropped 2 bases and J dropped 1 base, with 27 bases sitting between them. The CDR3 totals 20 residues. Germline V gene data show CDR1 as GTSNPN and CDR2 as SVGIG (reference sequence). CDR3 nucleotide sequence: TGTGCCTGGAGTACAACCACCCCGGGACCAACAAAGAGAAGCAATCAGCCCCAGCATTTT. Amino acids: CAWSTTTPGPTKRSNQPQHF. Variable domain in full (rest from reference TRBV30 and TRBJ1-5): SQTIHQWPATLVQPVGSPLSLECTVEGTSNPNLYWYRQAAGRGLQLLFYSVGIGQISSEVPQNLSASRPQDRQFILSSKKLLLSDSGFYLCAWSTTTPGPTKRSNQPQHFGDGTRLSIL.

The rearrangement uses TRBV20-1 and TRBJ1-2; D call uncertain. The germline V and J ends were trimmed by 6 bases and 6 bases, with 11 bases remaining between them. Germline-derived CDR1 and CDR2 are DFQATT and SNEGSKA (reference sequence). The CDR3 has 11 residues. The CDR3 sequence: CSAEDINGYTF. The CDR3 region has the DNA TGCAGTGCGGAAGATATAAATGGCTACACCTTC.

This sequence joins TRBV6-5 and TRBJ2-7; D unresolved. Per the germline V gene, CDR1 is MNHEY and CDR2 is SVGAGI. The CDR3 contains 13 residues. V lost 0 bases and J lost 2, with 5 bases in between. The CDR3 nucleotides read TGTGCCAGCAGTTACTCTTTCCCCTACGAGCAGTACTTC. Its protein product is CASSYSFPYEQYF.

V gene TRBV28 combines with J gene TRBJ2-5; TRBD1 matches at 7 bases. The DNA end lines up better with TRBJ2-7; the J call may be wrong. Germline CDR1 MDHEN, CDR2 SYDVKM. This CDR3 is 13 amino acids long. The CDR3 DNA reads as TGTGCCAGCAGTTTGGGGACAGACCTCGAGCAGTACTTC. This gives the protein CASSLGTDLEQYF.

The chain uses TRBV18 and TRBJ1-2, with TRBD1 as a possible D gene (5 bases). Trimming shortened V by 3 bases and J by 8 bases, and 19 bases separated the two germline ends. The CDR3 sequence is 15 residues long. Germline CDR1 KGHSH, CDR2 LQKENI. DNA of the CDR3: TGTGCCAGCTCACCCCCGTCGTCCAGGGTGGGCGGCTACACCTTC. Amino acid sequence: CASSPPSSRVGGYTF. Full variable domain (remainder filled in from reference TRBV18 and TRBJ1-2): NAGVMQNPRHLVRRRGQEARLRCSPMKGHSHVYWYRQLPEEGLKFMVYLQKENIIDESGMPKERFSAEFPKEGPSILRIQQVVRGDSAAYFCASSPPSSRVGGYTFGSGTRLTVV.

The chain employs TRBV5-1 and TRBJ1-1, with D unclear. CDR1 is SGHRS, CDR2 YFSETQ, per germline. V shed 2 bases and J shed 1 base, with 12 bases lying between them. This CDR3 spans 15 amino acids. The CDR3 DNA follows: TGCGCCAGCAGCTTCAACGGAGGGCCGAACACTGAAGCTTTCTTT. Encoded protein: CASSFNGGPNTEAFF.

A word on this clone: The same CDR3 arises from other DNA sequences in this sample as well. The chain joins TRBV19 to TRBJ2-5; D unresolved. The CDR3 totals 13 residues. The germline V and J ends were trimmed by 3 bases and 5 bases, with 10 bases remaining between them. Germline-derived CDR1 and CDR2 are LNHDA and SQIVND (reference sequence). The CDR3, as DNA: TGTGCCAGTAGTATCGGGTCCGGGGAGACCCAGTACTTC. Its protein is CASSIGSGETQYF.

The V call is TRBV18, the J call TRBJ2-7; weak D call: TRBD2 (6 bases). Trimming removed 4 bases from V and 0 bases from J, with 13 bases in between. The CDR3 totals 15 residues. Germline V CDR1 and CDR2: KGHSH, LQKENI. The CDR3 spells CASSRERANSYEQYF. CDR3 nucleotides: TGTGCCAGCTCACGAGAGCGGGCAAACTCCTACGAGCAGTACTTC.